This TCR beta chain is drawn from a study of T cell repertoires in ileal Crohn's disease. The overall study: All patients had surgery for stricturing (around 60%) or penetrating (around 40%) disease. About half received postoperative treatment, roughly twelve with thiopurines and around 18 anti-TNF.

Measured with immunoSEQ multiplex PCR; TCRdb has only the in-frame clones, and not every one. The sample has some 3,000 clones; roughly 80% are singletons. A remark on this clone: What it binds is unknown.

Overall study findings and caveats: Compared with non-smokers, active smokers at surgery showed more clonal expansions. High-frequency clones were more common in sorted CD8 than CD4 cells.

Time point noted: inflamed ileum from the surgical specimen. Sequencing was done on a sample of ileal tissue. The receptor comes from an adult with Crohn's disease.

The chain's CDR3 is CASSLEGRGPNYGYTF. The CDR3 DNA follows: TGTGCCAGCAGCTTAGAGGGTAGGGGGCCTAACTATGGCTACACCTTC. The chain couples TRBV11-2 to TRBJ1-2, with 7 nucleotides matching TRBD1. Germline assignment: CDR1 SGHAT and CDR2 FQNNGV. J lost 0 bases, V lost 0 bases, and 4 bases had no gene match. There are 16 residues in the CDR3.